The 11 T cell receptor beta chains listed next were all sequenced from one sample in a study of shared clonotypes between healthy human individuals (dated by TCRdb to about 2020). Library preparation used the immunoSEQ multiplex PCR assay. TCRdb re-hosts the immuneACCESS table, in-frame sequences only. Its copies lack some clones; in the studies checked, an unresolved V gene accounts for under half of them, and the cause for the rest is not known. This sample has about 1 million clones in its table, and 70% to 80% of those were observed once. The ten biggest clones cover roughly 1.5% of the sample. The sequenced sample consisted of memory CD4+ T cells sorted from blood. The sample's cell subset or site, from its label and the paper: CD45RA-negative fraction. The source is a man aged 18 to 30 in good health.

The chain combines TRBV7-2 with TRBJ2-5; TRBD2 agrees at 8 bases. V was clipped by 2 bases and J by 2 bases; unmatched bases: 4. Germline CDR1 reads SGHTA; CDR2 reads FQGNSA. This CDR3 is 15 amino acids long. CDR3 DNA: TGTGCCAGCAGCTTATTCGGGAGGGAACAAGAGACCCAGTACTTC. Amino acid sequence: CASSLFGREQETQYF.

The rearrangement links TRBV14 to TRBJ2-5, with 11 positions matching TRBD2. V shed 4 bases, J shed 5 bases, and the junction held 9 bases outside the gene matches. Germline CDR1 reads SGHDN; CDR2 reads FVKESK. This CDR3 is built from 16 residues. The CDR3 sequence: CASSPPRSSGRETQYF. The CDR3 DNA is TGTGCCAGCAGCCCCCCCCGGTCTAGCGGGAGGGAGACCCAGTACTTC.

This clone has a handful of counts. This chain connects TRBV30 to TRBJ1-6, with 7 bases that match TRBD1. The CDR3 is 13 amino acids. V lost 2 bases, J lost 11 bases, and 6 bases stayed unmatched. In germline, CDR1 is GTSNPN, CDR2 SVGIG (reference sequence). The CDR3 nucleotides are TGTGCCTGGAGTACCACAGGGGTGCCACCCCTCCACTTT. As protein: CAWSTTGVPPLHF.

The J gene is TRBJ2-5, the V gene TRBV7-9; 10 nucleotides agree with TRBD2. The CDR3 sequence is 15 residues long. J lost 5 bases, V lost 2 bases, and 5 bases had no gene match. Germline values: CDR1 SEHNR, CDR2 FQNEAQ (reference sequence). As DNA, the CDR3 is TGTGCCAGCAGCTTACTAGCGGGAGCCTCGGAGACCCAGTACTTC. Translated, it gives CASSLLAGASETQYF. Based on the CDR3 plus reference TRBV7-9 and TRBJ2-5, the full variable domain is DTGVSQNPRHKITKRGQNVTFRCDPISEHNRLYWYRQTLGQGPEFLTYFQNEAQLEKSRLLSDRFSAERPKGSFSTLEIQRTEQGDSAMYLCASSLLAGASETQYFGPGTRLLVL.

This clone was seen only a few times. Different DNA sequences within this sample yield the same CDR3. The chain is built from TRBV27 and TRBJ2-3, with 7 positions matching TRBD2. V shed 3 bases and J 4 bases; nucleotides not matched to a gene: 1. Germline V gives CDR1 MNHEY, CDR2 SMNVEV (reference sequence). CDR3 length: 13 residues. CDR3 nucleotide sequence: TGTGCCAGCAGTTTTCGGGAGGCAGATACGCAGTATTTT. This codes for CASSFREADTQYF.

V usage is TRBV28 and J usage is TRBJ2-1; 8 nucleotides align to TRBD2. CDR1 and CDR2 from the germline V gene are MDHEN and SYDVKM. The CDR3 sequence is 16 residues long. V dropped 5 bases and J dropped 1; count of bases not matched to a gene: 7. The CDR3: CASSPPGGGSYNEQFF. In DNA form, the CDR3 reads TGTGCCAGCAGTCCCCCCGGGGGGGGATCCTACAATGAGCAGTTCTTC.

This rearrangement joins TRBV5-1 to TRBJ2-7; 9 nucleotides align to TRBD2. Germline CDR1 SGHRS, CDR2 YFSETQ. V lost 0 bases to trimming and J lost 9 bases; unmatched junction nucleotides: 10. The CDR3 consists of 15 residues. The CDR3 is CASSLDPAGGQRQYF. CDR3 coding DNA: TGCGCCAGCAGCTTGGATCCAGCGGGGGGTCAGAGGCAGTACTTC.

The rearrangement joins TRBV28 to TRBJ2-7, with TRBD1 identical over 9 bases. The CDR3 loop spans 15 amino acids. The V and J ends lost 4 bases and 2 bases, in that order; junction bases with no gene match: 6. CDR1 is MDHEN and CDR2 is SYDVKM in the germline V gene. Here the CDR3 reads CASSSAGTGPYEQYF. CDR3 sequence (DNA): TGTGCCAGCAGTTCCGCCGGGACAGGGCCCTACGAGCAGTACTTC.

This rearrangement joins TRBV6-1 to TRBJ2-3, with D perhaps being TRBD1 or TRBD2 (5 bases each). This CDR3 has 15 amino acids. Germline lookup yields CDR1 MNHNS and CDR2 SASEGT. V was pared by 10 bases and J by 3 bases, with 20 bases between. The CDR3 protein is CATTPGPSRTDTQYF. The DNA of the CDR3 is TGTGCCACCACCCCGGGGCCTAGTCGGACAGATACGCAGTATTTT.

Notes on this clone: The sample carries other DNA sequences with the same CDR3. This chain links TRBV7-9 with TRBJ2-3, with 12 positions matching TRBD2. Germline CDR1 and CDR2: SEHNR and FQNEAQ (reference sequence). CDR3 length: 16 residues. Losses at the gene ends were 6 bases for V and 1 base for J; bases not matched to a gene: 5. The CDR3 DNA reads TGTGCCAGCAGTTTGAGACTAGCGGGGGGCACAGATACGCAGTATTTT. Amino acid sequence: CASSLRLAGGTDTQYF. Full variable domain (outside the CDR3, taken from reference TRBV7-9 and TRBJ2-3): DTGVSQNPRHKITKRGQNVTFRCDPISEHNRLYWYRQTLGQGPEFLTYFQNEAQLEKSRLLSDRFSAERPKGSFSTLEIQRTEQGDSAMYLCASSLRLAGGTDTQYFGPGTRLTVL.

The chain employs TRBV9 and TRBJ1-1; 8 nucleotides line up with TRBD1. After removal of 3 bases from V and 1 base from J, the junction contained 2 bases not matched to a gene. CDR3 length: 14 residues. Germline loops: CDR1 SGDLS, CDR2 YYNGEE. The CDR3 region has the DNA TGTGCCAGCAGCGCAGGGGGCGGGAACACTGAAGCTTTCTTT. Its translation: CASSAGGGNTEAFF.